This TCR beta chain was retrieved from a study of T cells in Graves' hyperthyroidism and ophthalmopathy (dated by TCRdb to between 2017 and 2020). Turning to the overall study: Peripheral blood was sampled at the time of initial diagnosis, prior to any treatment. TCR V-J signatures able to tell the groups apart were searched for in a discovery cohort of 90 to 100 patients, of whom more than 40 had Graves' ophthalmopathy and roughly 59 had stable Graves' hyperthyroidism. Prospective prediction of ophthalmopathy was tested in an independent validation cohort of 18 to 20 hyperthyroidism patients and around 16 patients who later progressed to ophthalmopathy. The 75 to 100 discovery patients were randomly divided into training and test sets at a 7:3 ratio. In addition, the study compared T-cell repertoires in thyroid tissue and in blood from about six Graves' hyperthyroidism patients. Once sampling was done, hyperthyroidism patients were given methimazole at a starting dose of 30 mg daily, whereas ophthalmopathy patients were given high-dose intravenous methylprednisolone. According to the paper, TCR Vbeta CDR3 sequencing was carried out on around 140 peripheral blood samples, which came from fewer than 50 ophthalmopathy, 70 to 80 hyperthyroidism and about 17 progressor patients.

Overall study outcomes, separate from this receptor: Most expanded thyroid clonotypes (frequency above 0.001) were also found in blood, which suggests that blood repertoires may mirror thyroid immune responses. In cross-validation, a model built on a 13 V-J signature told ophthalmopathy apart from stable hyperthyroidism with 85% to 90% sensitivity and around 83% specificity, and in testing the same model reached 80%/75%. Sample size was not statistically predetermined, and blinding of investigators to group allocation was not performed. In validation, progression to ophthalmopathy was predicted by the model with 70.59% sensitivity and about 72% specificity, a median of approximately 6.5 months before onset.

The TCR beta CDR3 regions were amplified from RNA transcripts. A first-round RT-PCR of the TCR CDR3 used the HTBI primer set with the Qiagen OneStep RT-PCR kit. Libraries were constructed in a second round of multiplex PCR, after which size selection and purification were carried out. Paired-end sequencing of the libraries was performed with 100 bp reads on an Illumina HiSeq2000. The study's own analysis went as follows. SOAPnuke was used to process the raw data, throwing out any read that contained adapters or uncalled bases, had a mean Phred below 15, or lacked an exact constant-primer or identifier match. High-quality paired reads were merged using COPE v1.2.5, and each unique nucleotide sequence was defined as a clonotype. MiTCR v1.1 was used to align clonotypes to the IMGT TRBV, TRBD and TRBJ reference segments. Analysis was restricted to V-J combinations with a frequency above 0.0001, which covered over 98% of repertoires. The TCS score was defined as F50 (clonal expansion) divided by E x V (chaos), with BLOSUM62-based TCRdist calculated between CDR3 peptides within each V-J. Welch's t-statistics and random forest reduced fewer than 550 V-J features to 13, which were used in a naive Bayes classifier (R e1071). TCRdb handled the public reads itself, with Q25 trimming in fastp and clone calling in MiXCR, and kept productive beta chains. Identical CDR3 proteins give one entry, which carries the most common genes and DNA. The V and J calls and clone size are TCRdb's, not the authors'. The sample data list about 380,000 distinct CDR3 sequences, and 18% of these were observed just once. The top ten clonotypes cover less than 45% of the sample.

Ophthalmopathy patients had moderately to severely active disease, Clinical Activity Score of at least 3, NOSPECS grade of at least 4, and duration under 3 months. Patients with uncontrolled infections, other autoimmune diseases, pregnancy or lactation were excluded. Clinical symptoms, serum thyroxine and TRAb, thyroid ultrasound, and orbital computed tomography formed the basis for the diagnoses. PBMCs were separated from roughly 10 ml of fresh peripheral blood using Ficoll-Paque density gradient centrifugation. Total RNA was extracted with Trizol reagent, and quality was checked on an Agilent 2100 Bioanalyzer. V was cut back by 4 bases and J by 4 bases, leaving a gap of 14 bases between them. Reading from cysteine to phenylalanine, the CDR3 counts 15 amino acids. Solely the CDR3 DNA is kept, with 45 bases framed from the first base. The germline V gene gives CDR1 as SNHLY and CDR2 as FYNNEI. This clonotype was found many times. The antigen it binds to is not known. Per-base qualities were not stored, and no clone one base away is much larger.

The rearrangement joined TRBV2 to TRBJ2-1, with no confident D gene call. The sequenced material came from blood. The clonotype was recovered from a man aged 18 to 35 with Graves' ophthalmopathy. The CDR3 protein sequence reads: CASSVPRGPYNEQFF. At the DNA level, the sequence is TGTGCCAGCAGTGTACCCCGAGGTCCTTACAATGAGCAGTTCTTC.